This T cell receptor beta chain came from a study of T cells expressing NK-cell markers. Germline CDR1 reads MDHEN; CDR2 reads SYDVKM. The CDR3 has 15 residues. On this clonotype itself: Antigen: not known.

TCRdb re-called the 5' RACE reads; every CDR3 protein appears as one record, without DNA. With 400,000 to 450,000 distinct CDR3 sequences in the sample, the ten largest clones hold 7.3%. General observations from the study: Specificity for HCMV among expanded NKG2C+ T cell clones was not established.

The chain carries TRBV28 and TRBJ1-5; lacking DNA, the TRBD1 call made by TCRdb goes unchecked. The sequencing sample was made of blood T cells: a sorted CD56 or NKG2C T cell subset, CD4+ or CD8+ T cells, or bulk PBMC T cells (not recorded which). This receptor was identified in a woman aged 18-69 years in good health. The chain's CDR3 is CASSSRQVSNQPQHF.